This is a list of T cell receptor beta chains from one sample in a study of blood T cells in healthy people across ages. MiXCR was run by TCRdb on the 5' RACE reads, yielding one entry per CDR3 protein. The sample records 870,000 or so distinct CDR3 sequences, under 35% being singletons. The specimen was blood. The receptors were gathered from a woman aged 80 or over in good health. The CDR3 runs from the conserved cysteine through the conserved F or W. A D gene is named only where the DNA matches it firmly. Rows may omit the clone size; those that give it use once, few, many or a size class.

d_call: NA; v_call: TRBV27; clone_size: NA; j_call: TRBJ1-2; cdr3_nt: TGTGCCAGCGACTCAGGGGCTGAGGGCTACACCTTC; cdr3_aa: CASDSGAEGYTF
d_call: TRBD1; v_call: TRBV12-3/TRBV12-4; clone_size: many; j_call: TRBJ1-1; cdr3_nt: TGTGCCAGCAGCACGCCGGGACAGCGGAACACTGAAGCTTTCTTT; cdr3_aa: CASSTPGQRNTEAFF
d_call: TRBD2; v_call: TRBV7-2; clone_size: many; j_call: TRBJ2-1; cdr3_nt: TGTGCCAGCAGCTCTCAGGGAGGGTTCAATGAGCAGTTCTTC; cdr3_aa: CASSSQGGFNEQFF
d_call: NA; v_call: TRBV11-2; clone_size: NA; j_call: TRBJ1-6; cdr3_nt: TGTGCCAGCAGGCAAGAAGGGAATTCACCCCTCCACTTT; cdr3_aa: CASRQEGNSPLHF
d_call: NA; v_call: TRBV28; clone_size: many; j_call: TRBJ2-3; cdr3_nt: TGTGCCAGCAGTTTCTTACAGGGCACAGATACGCAGTATTTT; cdr3_aa: CASSFLQGTDTQYF
d_call: TRBD1; v_call: TRBV12-3/TRBV12-4; clone_size: few; j_call: TRBJ1-2; cdr3_nt: TGTGCCAGCAGGCATCGGACAGGCACCTATGGCTACACCTTC; cdr3_aa: CASRHRTGTYGYTF
d_call: NA; v_call: TRBV5-4; clone_size: NA; j_call: TRBJ1-2; cdr3_nt: TGTGCCAGCAGCTTGGTGGGTAGGGATGGCTACACCTTC; cdr3_aa: CASSLVGRDGYTF
d_call: TRBD1; v_call: TRBV20-1; clone_size: NA; j_call: TRBJ1-1; cdr3_nt: TGCAGTGCTAGAGATCGCCGGGACAGACACACTGAAGCTTTCTTT; cdr3_aa: CSARDRRDRHTEAFF
d_call: NA; v_call: TRBV4-3; clone_size: many; j_call: TRBJ1-2; cdr3_nt: TGCGCCAGCAGCCCGGATAGGCCGGGGGCGGGGGGCTACACCTTC; cdr3_aa: CASSPDRPGAGGYTF
d_call: NA; v_call: TRBV7-9; clone_size: many; j_call: TRBJ1-6; cdr3_nt: TGTGCCAGCAGCACAACACGTACAAATTATAATTCACCCCTCCACTTT; cdr3_aa: CASSTTRTNYNSPLHF
d_call: TRBD2; v_call: TRBV20-1; clone_size: NA; j_call: TRBJ2-3; cdr3_nt: TGCAGTGCCGACACACTAGCGGGACCCAAAAGCACAGACACGCAGTATTTT; cdr3_aa: CSADTLAGPKSTDTQYF
d_call: NA; v_call: TRBV5-1; clone_size: NA; j_call: TRBJ2-1; cdr3_nt: TGCGCCAGCAGCTCGCGGTCAGGGGGGGGGAAATACGATGAGCAGTTCTTC; cdr3_aa: CASSSRSGGGKYDEQFF
d_call: NA; v_call: TRBV7-6; clone_size: many; j_call: TRBJ2-1; cdr3_nt: TGTGCCAGCAGCCCCGGGACTGACAATGAGCAGTTCTTC; cdr3_aa: CASSPGTDNEQFF
d_call: TRBD1; v_call: TRBV27; clone_size: NA; j_call: TRBJ2-7; cdr3_nt: TGTGCCAGCAGCCGAATCCGGGACAGGGTACGGTCCTACGAGCAGTACTTC; cdr3_aa: CASSRIRDRVRSYEQYF
d_call: TRBD1; v_call: TRBV6-2/TRBV6-3; clone_size: few; j_call: TRBJ2-7; cdr3_nt: TGTGCCAGCAGCGAACGGGGGACAGGGGGGTCCTACGAGCAGTACTTC; cdr3_aa: CASSERGTGGSYEQYF
d_call: NA; v_call: TRBV12-3/TRBV12-4; clone_size: NA; j_call: TRBJ1-2; cdr3_nt: TGTGCCAGCAGTACCCACACGCCAGCGATTTATGGCTACACCTTC; cdr3_aa: CASSTHTPAIYGYTF
d_call: TRBD1; v_call: TRBV4-2; clone_size: few; j_call: TRBJ2-4; cdr3_nt: TGTGCCAGCAGCCAAGAGGGGGTGACAGGGCTAGACAATGAGCAGTACTTC; cdr3_aa: CASSQEGVTGLDNEQYF
d_call: NA; v_call: TRBV20-1; clone_size: many; j_call: TRBJ1-6; cdr3_nt: TGCAGTGCTCCGGACGCCGGGAACTATAATTCACCCCTCCACTTT; cdr3_aa: CSAPDAGNYNSPLHF
d_call: NA; v_call: TRBV4-3; clone_size: many; j_call: TRBJ1-4; cdr3_nt: TGCGCCAGCAGCCAGTTCCCGGGAGTTCGGGAAAAACTGTTTTTT; cdr3_aa: CASSQFPGVREKLFF
d_call: NA; v_call: TRBV5-6; clone_size: NA; j_call: TRBJ1-2; cdr3_nt: TGTGCCAGCAGCTTGAACTCGGTGGATGACTACACCTTC; cdr3_aa: CASSLNSVDDYTF
d_call: NA; v_call: TRBV20-1; clone_size: few; j_call: TRBJ1-1; cdr3_nt: TGCAGTGCTGGAAGAGCGGGACCATACACTGAAGCTTTCTTT; cdr3_aa: CSAGRAGPYTEAFF
d_call: NA; v_call: TRBV4-1; clone_size: NA; j_call: TRBJ1-3; cdr3_nt: TGCGCCAGCAGCCAAGTTCTAGGAACTGGAAACACCATATATTTT; cdr3_aa: CASSQVLGTGNTIYF
d_call: TRBD1; v_call: TRBV19; clone_size: NA; j_call: TRBJ2-4; cdr3_nt: TGTGCCAGTAGTACAACTTCTAGGGGACAGCTAAACATTCAGTACTTC; cdr3_aa: CASSTTSRGQLNIQYF
d_call: NA; v_call: TRBV7-2; clone_size: many; j_call: TRBJ1-4; cdr3_nt: TGTGCCAGCAGCTCTGTACTGGGGGGAGGGAGTGAAAAACTGTTTTTT; cdr3_aa: CASSSVLGGGSEKLFF
d_call: NA; v_call: TRBV12-3/TRBV12-4; clone_size: few; j_call: TRBJ1-4; cdr3_nt: TGTGCCAGCAGTTTCGACCAGGGATCTAATGAAAAACTGTTTTTT; cdr3_aa: CASSFDQGSNEKLFF
d_call: NA; v_call: TRBV2; clone_size: NA; j_call: TRBJ1-2; cdr3_nt: TGTGCCAGCGAGGGTTATAGTAACTATGGCTACACCTTC; cdr3_aa: CASEGYSNYGYTF
d_call: TRBD1; v_call: TRBV11-2; clone_size: many; j_call: TRBJ2-3; cdr3_nt: TGTGCCAGCAGCTTAAAATCGAGGGGGCCGAGGACGCAGTATTTT; cdr3_aa: CASSLKSRGPRTQYF